The 26 T cell receptor beta chains presented below share a single source sample, sequenced in a study of T cell changes during pregnancy in multiple sclerosis. Clones were sequenced by immunoSEQ multiplex PCR, and TCRdb holds only the in-frame ones, with some missing. Among approximately 60,000 clones, 90% were seen once, and the ten largest hold roughly 6.5%. The sample here was peripheral blood, taken in the third trimester of pregnancy. Receptors originate from a female donor in good health, enrolled as a control in a pregnancy study.

The chain has TRBV30 and TRBJ2-3, with D unclear. V dropped 0 bases and J dropped 1 base, with 5 bases sitting between them. Per the germline V gene, CDR1 is GTSNPN and CDR2 is SVGIG (reference sequence). The CDR3 has 13 amino acids. CDR3 protein: CAWSVLGTDTQYF. The CDR3 DNA reads as TGTGCCTGGAGTGTTCTAGGCACAGATACGCAGTATTTT. Full variable domain (rest looked up from reference TRBV30 and TRBJ2-3): SQTIHQWPATLVQPVGSPLSLECTVEGTSNPNLYWYRQAAGRGLQLLFYSVGIGQISSEVPQNLSASRPQDRQFILSSKKLLLSDSGFYLCAWSVLGTDTQYFGPGTRLTVL.

V gene TRBV6-1 combines with J gene TRBJ2-1; 13 nucleotides align to TRBD2. The J segment lost 9 bases and the V segment lost 0 bases, leaving 8 bases of the junction unmatched. The CDR3 spans 17 residues. Looked up from germline, CDR1 is MNHNS and CDR2 is SASEGT. The CDR3, as DNA: TGTGCCAGCAGTGAAGCTACAGGACTAGCGGGAGCGAGTGAGCAGTTCTTC. This translates into CASSEATGLAGASEQFF.

The V and J genes are TRBV19 and TRBJ1-5, with a possible D match to TRBD1 (6 bases). Per germline, CDR1 LNHDA and CDR2 SQIVND (reference sequence). V was shortened by 5 bases and J by 2 bases, with 13 bases between the two germline ends. This CDR3 comprises 15 residues. The CDR3: CASSPSRGGNQPQHF. The DNA for the CDR3 is TGTGCCAGTAGTCCCTCCAGGGGCGGCAATCAGCCCCAGCATTTT.

The gene calls are TRBV9 and TRBJ2-7, with 11 bases fitting TRBD2. V shed 0 bases and J 2 bases; nucleotides not matched to a gene: 10. CDR3 length: 18 amino acids. Germline loops: CDR1 SGDLS, CDR2 YYNGEE. The CDR3 bases are TGTGCCAGCAGCGTAGGCCGTAGACTAGCGGGACATCCCTACGAGCAGTACTTC. Its protein product is CASSVGRRLAGHPYEQYF.

This clone was observed once. The chain joins TRBV27 to TRBJ1-1; D may be TRBD1 (6 bases). V was pared by 3 bases and J by 5 bases, with 16 bases between. Germline values: CDR1 MNHEY, CDR2 SMNVEV (reference sequence). The CDR3 contains 15 residues. The DNA for the CDR3 is TGTGCCAGCAGTTTCTTGGGGACACCCGGGACTGAAGCTTTCTTT. The encoded protein is CASSFLGTPGTEAFF.

This clone was counted a single time. The V and J genes are TRBV30 and TRBJ1-2, with a possible D match to TRBD1 (5 bases). The length of the CDR3 is 17 residues. The V gene's germline CDR1 is GTSNPN and CDR2 SVGIG (reference sequence). Between the trimmed V and J ends, which lost 0 bases and 0 bases, there was a span of 17 bases. CDR3 sequence reads: CAWSVLAGRPANYGYTF. The CDR3 region has the DNA TGTGCCTGGAGTGTACTGGCAGGGCGTCCCGCTAACTATGGCTACACCTTC. Combining the CDR3 with reference TRBV30 and TRBJ1-2 gives the whole variable domain SQTIHQWPATLVQPVGSPLSLECTVEGTSNPNLYWYRQAAGRGLQLLFYSVGIGQISSEVPQNLSASRPQDRQFILSSKKLLLSDSGFYLCAWSVLAGRPANYGYTFGSGTRLTVV.

The V and J genes are TRBV6-5 and TRBJ2-3; TRBD2 matches at 9 bases. The germline gives CDR1 MNHEY, CDR2 SVGAGI. After removal of 10 bases from V and 6 bases from J, the junction contained 11 bases not matched to a gene. This CDR3 has 14 residues. The CDR3 DNA is TGTGCCACCCGCGCGGCGGGAGGGCTGGATACGCAGTATTTT. As protein: CATRAAGGLDTQYF.

The chain joins TRBV19 to TRBJ1-5; D perhaps matches TRBD1 (6 bases). The ends were cut back, 8 bases at V and 7 bases at J, with 12 bases in the middle. This CDR3 spans 12 amino acids. Per germline, CDR1 LNHDA and CDR2 SQIVND (reference sequence). The CDR3 coding sequence is TGTGCCAGTGCTACAGGGTTACAGCCCCAGCATTTT. This translates into CASATGLQPQHF.

The chain has TRBV20-1 and TRBJ2-3, with D uncertain. Trimming cost V 0 bases and J 6 bases, with 4 bases left between them. The CDR3 is 11 residues long. CDR1 and CDR2 from the germline V gene are DFQATT and SNEGSKA (reference sequence). CDR3 loop: CSARDSDTQYF. In DNA, the CDR3 is TGCAGTGCTAGAGATTCGGATACGCAGTATTTT.

J is TRBJ1-4 and V is TRBV5-1; 7 bases agree with TRBD1. The germline CDR1 and CDR2 sequences are SGHRS and YFSETQ. V shed 0 bases and J 4 bases; nucleotides not matched to a gene: 3. This CDR3 region has 15 residues. The CDR3 loop is CASSLGDSLNEKLFF. Written as DNA, the CDR3 is TGCGCCAGCAGCTTGGGGGACAGCCTTAATGAAAAACTGTTTTTT.

The genes are TRBV18 and TRBJ1-2; 7 bases align to TRBD1. V shed 3 bases and J 5 bases; nucleotides not matched to a gene: 12. The CDR3 extends over 16 amino acids. CDR1 KGHSH and CDR2 LQKENI come from the germline V gene. The CDR3 DNA follows: TGTGCCAGCTCACCTACCTTAGCCGGGACAGTGTATGGCTACACCTTC. Protein: CASSPTLAGTVYGYTF.

The chain couples TRBV5-1 to TRBJ2-3, with 7 nucleotides matching TRBD1. Germline trimming cut 3 bases from V and 1 base from J; bases unmatched to any gene: 2. Germline V lookup: CDR1 SGHRS, CDR2 YFSETQ. The CDR3 extends over 14 amino acids. The CDR3 loop reads CASSSGQGTDTQYF. CDR3 DNA: TGCGCCAGCAGCTCAGGACAGGGCACAGATACGCAGTATTTT. Combining the CDR3 with reference TRBV5-1 and TRBJ2-3 gives the whole variable domain KAGVTQTPRYLIKTRGQQVTLSCSPISGHRSVSWYQQTPGQGLQFLFEYFSETQRNKGNFPGRFSGRQFSNSRSEMNVSTLELGDSALYLCASSSGQGTDTQYFGPGTRLTVL.

The J gene is TRBJ2-7, the V gene TRBV4-1, with TRBD2 as a possible D gene (5 bases). This CDR3 is 17 amino acids long. Per the germline V gene, CDR1 is MGHRA and CDR2 is YSYEKL. The V and J ends lost 1 base and 1 base respectively, with 17 bases between them. The CDR3 bases are TGCGCCAGCAGCCAAGGATCGGGCGGAAGGGAGTCCTACGAGCAGTACTTC. Its protein product is CASSQGSGGRESYEQYF.

The chain links TRBV6-4 to TRBJ2-1; the match to TRBD2 covers 14 bases. V lost 4 bases and J lost 9; bases outside the gene matches: 26. Per germline, CDR1 MRHNA and CDR2 SNTAGT. The CDR3 has 22 amino acids. CDR3 loop: CASSASLKGGLAGGAGYSEQFF. CDR3 DNA sequence: TGTGCCAGCAGTGCCTCCCTGAAGGGCGGACTAGCGGGGGGAGCGGGGTATAGTGAGCAGTTCTTC.

The chain uses TRBV19 and TRBJ2-1, with 9 bases lining up with TRBD2. The CDR3 totals 16 residues. CDR1 LNHDA and CDR2 SQIVND come from the germline V gene (reference sequence). The V gene end was trimmed by 3 bases and the J gene end by 5 bases; junction bases not matched to a gene: 8. CDR3 DNA sequence: TGTGCCAGTAGTATGGGGGCTAGCGGGGATAACAATGAGCAGTTCTTC. It is translated as CASSMGASGDNNEQFF.

This clone came up a few times. V and J are TRBV5-6 and TRBJ1-4; D might be TRBD1 (5 bases). The CDR3 loop spans 16 amino acids. V shed 0 bases and J shed 0 bases, with 9 bases lying between them. CDR1 and CDR2 from the germline V gene are SGHDT and YYEEEE. The CDR3, as DNA: TGTGCCAGCAGCTTGGCTGGGGGGGCAACTAATGAAAAACTGTTTTTT. It yields the protein CASSLAGGATNEKLFF. The whole variable domain, remainder taken from reference TRBV5-6 and TRBJ1-4, is DAGVTQSPTHLIKTRGQQVTLRCSPKSGHDTVSWYQQALGQGPQFIFQYYEEEERQRGNFPDRFSGHQFPNYSSELNVNALLLGDSALYLCASSLAGGATNEKLFFGSGTQLSVL.

CDR3 DNA: TGTGCCAGCAGCTTAGGATCCGGGGGGTACGAGCAGTACTTC. Translation gives CASSLGSGGYEQYF. The chain links TRBV7-2 to TRBJ2-7, with 7 positions matching TRBD2. CDR1 and CDR2 from the germline V gene are SGHTA and FQGNSA. This CDR3 contains 14 residues. V shed 1 base, J shed 4 bases, and the junction held 4 bases outside the gene matches. Full variable domain (remainder filled in from reference TRBV7-2 and TRBJ2-7): GAGVSQSPSNKVTEKGKDVELRCDPISGHTALYWYRQSLGQGLEFLIYFQGNSAPDKSGLPSDRFSAERTGGSVSTLTIQRTQQEDSAVYLCASSLGSGGYEQYFGPGTRLTVT.

This sequence joins TRBV4-3 and TRBJ1-6; perhaps TRBD1 as D (5 bases). The V end was cut by 0 bases, the J end by 4 bases, with 16 bases between. Germline assignment: CDR1 LGHNA and CDR2 YSLEER. The CDR3 is 18 residues long. Written as DNA, the CDR3 is TGCGCCAGCAGCCAAGATCAGCCGGGGGTCCTTTATAATTCACCCCTCCACTTT. Encoded protein: CASSQDQPGVLYNSPLHF.

The chain carries TRBV18 and TRBJ1-1; TRBD1 agrees at 8 bases. Per germline, CDR1 KGHSH and CDR2 LQKENI. CDR3 length: 17 amino acids. Losses at the gene ends were 3 bases for V and 2 bases for J; bases not matched to a gene: 11. The CDR3, as DNA: TGTGCCAGCTCACCCACCAGGGGGCCGGATGTTAACACTGAAGCTTTCTTT. This codes for CASSPTRGPDVNTEAFF.

This chain connects TRBV19 to TRBJ1-4; D possibly corresponds to TRBD1 (6 bases). CDR3 length equals 15 residues. V was cut by 3 bases and J by 7 bases, with 15 bases left in between. Per the germline V gene, CDR1 is LNHDA and CDR2 is SQIVND (reference sequence). CDR3 amino acids: CASSIDRPPGEKLFF. The CDR3 bases are TGTGCCAGTAGTATCGACAGGCCCCCCGGTGAAAAACTGTTTTTT. Looking up the rest from reference TRBV19 and TRBJ1-4 gives the full variable domain: DGGITQSPKYLFRKEGQNVTLSCEQNLNHDAMYWYRQDPGQGLRLIYYSQIVNDFQKGDIAEGYSVSREKKESFPLTVTSAQKNPTAFYLCASSIDRPPGEKLFFGSGTQLSVL.

The J gene is TRBJ2-1, the V gene TRBV4-2; D not resolved. The germline gives CDR1 LGHNA, CDR2 YNFKEQ. The CDR3 is 17 residues long. V was shortened by 0 bases and J by 0 bases, with 12 bases between the two germline ends. The CDR3 reads CASSQDLEMSSYNEQFF. The CDR3 DNA sequence: TGTGCCAGCAGCCAAGATCTCGAAATGAGCTCCTACAATGAGCAGTTCTTC.

This chain's CDR3 is CASGQGPIGEQFF. The CDR3 nucleotides are TGTGCCAGCGGACAGGGGCCCATCGGAGAGCAGTTCTTC. The chain links TRBV19 to TRBJ2-1; 9 nucleotides align to TRBD1. Trimming took 9 bases from V and 10 from J; bases not matched to a gene: 10. The CDR3 runs to 13 residues. From germline, CDR1 is LNHDA and CDR2 SQIVND (reference sequence).

This clone was seen only a few times. This chain links TRBV14 with TRBJ1-1; D remains ambiguous. Trimming left V 1 base short and J 10 bases short, with 7 bases between. Germline V CDR1 and CDR2: SGHDN, FVKESK. The CDR3 has 11 amino acids. In DNA, the CDR3 is TGTGCCAGCAGCCAAGCAGGCGTAGCTTTCTTT. This codes for CASSQAGVAFF.

For the CDR3, the DNA is TGCGCCAGCAGTGTGGGACACCTATCCTGCGGCTACACCTTC. Translating it yields CASSVGHLSCGYTF. This chain uses TRBV10-1 with TRBJ1-2, with D maybe TRBD1 (6 bases). Trimming stripped 4 bases from V and 8 bases from J, with 17 bases between. The CDR3 is made up of 14 amino acids. CDR1 is WNHNN, CDR2 SYGVQD, per germline (reference sequence).

This chain connects TRBV15 to TRBJ2-6; 7 bases map to TRBD2. V gave up 1 base and J gave up 0 bases; unmatched junction bases: 6. CDR1 LNHNV and CDR2 YYDKDF come from the germline V gene (reference sequence). CDR3 size: 18 residues. The CDR3 loop reads CATSRAGTTSSGANVLTF. In DNA form, the CDR3 reads TGTGCCACCAGCAGAGCCGGGACTACGTCCTCTGGGGCCAACGTCCTGACTTTC.

The chain uses TRBV30 and TRBJ2-7; 11 bases are shared with TRBD1. J was trimmed by 1 base and V by 2 bases; bases with no gene match: 4. Germline lookup yields CDR1 GTSNPN and CDR2 SVGIG (reference sequence). This CDR3 has 15 residues. CDR3 sequence reads: CAWSSGQGASYEQYF. The DNA for the CDR3 is TGTGCCTGGAGTTCCGGACAGGGGGCGTCCTACGAGCAGTACTTC.